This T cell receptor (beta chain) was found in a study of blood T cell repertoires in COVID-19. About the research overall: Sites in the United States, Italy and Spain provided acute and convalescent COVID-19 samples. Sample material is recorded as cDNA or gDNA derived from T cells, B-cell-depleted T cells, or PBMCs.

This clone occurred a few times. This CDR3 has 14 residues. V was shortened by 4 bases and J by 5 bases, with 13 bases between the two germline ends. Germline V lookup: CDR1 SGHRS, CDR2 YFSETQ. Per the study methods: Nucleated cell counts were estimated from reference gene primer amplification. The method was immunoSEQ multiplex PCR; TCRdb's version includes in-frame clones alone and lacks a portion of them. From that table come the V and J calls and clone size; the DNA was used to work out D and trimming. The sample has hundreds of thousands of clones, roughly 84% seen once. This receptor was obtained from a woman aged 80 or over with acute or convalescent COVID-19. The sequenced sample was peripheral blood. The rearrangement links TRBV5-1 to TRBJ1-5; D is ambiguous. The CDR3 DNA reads TGCGCCAGCAGCCCCGGGGATATGGATCAGCCCCAGCATTTT. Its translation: CASSPGDMDQPQHF. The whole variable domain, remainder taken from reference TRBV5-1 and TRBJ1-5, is KAGVTQTPRYLIKTRGQQVTLSCSPISGHRSVSWYQQTPGQGLQFLFEYFSETQRNKGNFPGRFSGRQFSNSRSEMNVSTLELGDSALYLCASSPGDMDQPQHFGDGTRLSIL.